This T cell receptor beta chain was observed in a study of cytomegalovirus exposure and HLA in healthy donors. Measured with immunoSEQ multiplex PCR; TCRdb has only the in-frame clones, and not every one. This table has more than 150,000 clones, 88% appearing once. Findings and caveats of the study: Cytomegalovirus status was reportedly diagnosed by the classifier with high specificity and sensitivity. Among the CMV-associated chains, a few were confirmed in vitro as specific for CMV antigens. That first-cohort TCR clusters tended to co-occur in the approximately 110 validation repertoires was found in a later analysis.

Notes on this clone: Its target is unknown.

The TCR comes from a man in his late teens or twenties in good health and CMV-seronegative. The sequencing sample was made of PBMCs.

The DNA of the CDR3 is TGCGCCAGCAGTGAGTATACAGGGGGGGACACTGAAGCTTTCTTT. Amino acids: CASSEYTGGDTEAFF. The V call is TRBV10-1, the J call TRBJ1-1, with 8 bases aligning to TRBD1. Per the germline V gene, CDR1 is WNHNN and CDR2 is SYGVQD (reference sequence). V lost 1 base, J lost 3 bases, and 4 bases stayed unmatched. There are 15 residues in the CDR3.